The present entry profiles one TCR beta chain with its context. Produced via immunoSEQ multiplex PCR; TCRdb's table is partial and in-frame only. Among some 5,100 clones listed, roughly 80% were seen once. These data are taken from a study of T cell repertoires in ileal Crohn's disease. Whole-study context: Surgery for a complication: stricturing in about 61%, penetrating in about 39%.

The CDR3 totals 15 residues. V gave up 1 base and J gave up 7 bases, with 13 bases separating them. Germline assignment: CDR1 SEHNR and CDR2 FQNEAQ (reference sequence). The chain has TRBV7-9 and TRBJ1-4, with D unclear. The receptor comes from an adult with Crohn's disease. Sequencing was done on a sample of ileal tissue. The CDR3: CASSLVGPPSEKLFF. The DNA of the CDR3 is TGTGCCAGCAGCTTAGTGGGTCCGCCGAGTGAAAAACTGTTTTTT.